This T cell receptor beta chain came from a study of blood T cells in healthy people across ages. Concerning this clonotype itself: Antigen specificity is unknown.

A second PCR, run for about 7 to 12 cycles, used a sample-barcoded 5' primer plus a J-beta primer mix. Each cDNA molecule was tagged by a template-switch adaptor that had 12 random nucleotides. CDR3-containing paired-end reads numbering at least 2.5 million came from each sample. TCRdb used MiXCR to reprocess the 5' RACE reads, holding one entry per CDR3 protein. The sample carries 1.2 million to 1.5 million distinct CDR3 sequences, 59% recorded once. Study-wide results and caveats: Shifts in expanded clonotypes may have been confounded by donor CMV status, which was unknown. Unsorted PBMCs blocked a conclusive comparison of naive and antigen-experienced cells.

The sequence was collected from a man in his late teens or twenties in good health. The specimen sequenced was blood.

The CDR3 sequence is CSAILDRYYEQFF. CDR3 coding DNA: TGCAGTGCTATCCTGGACAGATACTACGAGCAGTTCTTC. The chain joins TRBV20-1 to TRBJ2-1, with TRBD1 as a possible D gene (6 bases). The V end lost 4 bases, the J end lost 10 bases, and 17 bases lay between the germline ends. CDR1 is DFQATT and CDR2 is SNEGSKA in the germline V gene (reference sequence). This CDR3 has 13 amino acids.